This T cell receptor beta chain emerged from a study of T cell responses to AZD1222 COVID-19 vaccine. A word on this clone: The same CDR3 can be traced to other DNA sequences in this sample.

Germline V gives CDR1 SGHRS, CDR2 YFSETQ. The ends were cut back, 0 bases at V and 1 base at J, with 4 bases in the middle. This CDR3 comprises 13 residues. Profiled with immunoSEQ multiplex PCR; TCRdb holds only in-frame clones, not every one. The sample has around 100,000 clones, approximately 88% seen once. This clonotype was obtained from an adult in good health. The source was peripheral blood, collected on day 0 of AZD1222 vaccination. The J gene is TRBJ1-1, the V gene TRBV5-1; no clear D gene. The CDR3 sequence is CASSLEGNTEAFF. The DNA of the CDR3 is TGCGCCAGCAGCTTGGAAGGGAACACTGAAGCTTTCTTT.